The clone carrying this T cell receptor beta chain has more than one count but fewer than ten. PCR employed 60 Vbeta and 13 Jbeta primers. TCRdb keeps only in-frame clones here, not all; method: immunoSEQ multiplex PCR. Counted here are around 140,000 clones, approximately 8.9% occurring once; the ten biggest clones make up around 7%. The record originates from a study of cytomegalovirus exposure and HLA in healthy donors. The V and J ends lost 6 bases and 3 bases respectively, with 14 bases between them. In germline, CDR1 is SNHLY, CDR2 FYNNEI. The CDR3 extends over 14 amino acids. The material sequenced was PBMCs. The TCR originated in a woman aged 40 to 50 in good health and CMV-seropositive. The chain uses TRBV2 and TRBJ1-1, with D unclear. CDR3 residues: CASSHEAVDTEAFF. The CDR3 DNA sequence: TGTGCCAGCAGCCACGAAGCGGTGGACACTGAAGCTTTCTTT.